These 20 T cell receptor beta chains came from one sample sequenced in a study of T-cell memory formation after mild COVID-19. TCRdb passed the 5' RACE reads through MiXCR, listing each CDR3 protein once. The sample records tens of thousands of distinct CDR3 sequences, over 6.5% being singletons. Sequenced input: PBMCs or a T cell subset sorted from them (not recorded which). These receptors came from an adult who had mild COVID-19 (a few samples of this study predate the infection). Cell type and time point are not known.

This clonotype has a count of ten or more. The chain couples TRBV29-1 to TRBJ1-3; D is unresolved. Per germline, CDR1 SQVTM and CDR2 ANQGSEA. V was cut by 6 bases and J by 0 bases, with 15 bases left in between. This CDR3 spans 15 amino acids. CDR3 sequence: CSVGVGASSGNTIYF. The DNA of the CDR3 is TGCAGCGTCGGGGTCGGAGCGAGCTCTGGAAACACCATATATTTT.

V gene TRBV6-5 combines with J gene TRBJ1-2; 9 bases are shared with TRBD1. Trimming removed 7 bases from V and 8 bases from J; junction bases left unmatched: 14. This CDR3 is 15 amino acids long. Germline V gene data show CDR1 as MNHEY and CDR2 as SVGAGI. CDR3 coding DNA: TGTGCCAGCATTCTGGGACAGGGAAGGGGGGACGGCTACACCTTC. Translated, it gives CASILGQGRGDGYTF.

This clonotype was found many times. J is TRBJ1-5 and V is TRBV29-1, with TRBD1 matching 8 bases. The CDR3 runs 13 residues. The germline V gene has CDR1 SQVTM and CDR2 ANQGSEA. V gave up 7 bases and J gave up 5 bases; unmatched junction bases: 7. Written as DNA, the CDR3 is TGCAGCGGGACGACAGGGGTCGATCAGCCCCAGCATTTT. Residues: CSGTTGVDQPQHF.

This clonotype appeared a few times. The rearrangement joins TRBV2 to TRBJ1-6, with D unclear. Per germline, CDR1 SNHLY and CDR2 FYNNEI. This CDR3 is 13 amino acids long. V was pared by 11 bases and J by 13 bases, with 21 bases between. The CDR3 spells CAGAGGSNFPLHF. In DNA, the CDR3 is TGTGCCGGTGCGGGAGGGTCGAATTTCCCCCTCCACTTT. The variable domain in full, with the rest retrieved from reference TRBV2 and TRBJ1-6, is EPEVTQTPSHQVTQMGQEVILRCVPISNHLYFYWYRQILGQKVEFLVSFYNNEISEKSEIFDDQFSVERPDGSNFTLKIRSTKLEDSAMYFCAGAGGSNFPLHFGNGTRLTVT.

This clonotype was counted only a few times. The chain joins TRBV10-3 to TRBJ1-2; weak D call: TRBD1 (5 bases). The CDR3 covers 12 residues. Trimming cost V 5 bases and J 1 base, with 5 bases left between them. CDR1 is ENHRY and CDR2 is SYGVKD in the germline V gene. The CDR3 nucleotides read TGTGCCATCAGTCAGGGTAACTATGGCTACACCTTC. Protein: CAISQGNYGYTF.

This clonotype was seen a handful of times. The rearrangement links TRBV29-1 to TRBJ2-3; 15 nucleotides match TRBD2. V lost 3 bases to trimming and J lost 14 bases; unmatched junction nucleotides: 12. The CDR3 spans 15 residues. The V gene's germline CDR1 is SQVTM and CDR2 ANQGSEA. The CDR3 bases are TGCAGCGTTGAGGGGACTAGCGGGAGGACCGCCCTGCGGTATTTT. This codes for CSVEGTSGRTALRYF.

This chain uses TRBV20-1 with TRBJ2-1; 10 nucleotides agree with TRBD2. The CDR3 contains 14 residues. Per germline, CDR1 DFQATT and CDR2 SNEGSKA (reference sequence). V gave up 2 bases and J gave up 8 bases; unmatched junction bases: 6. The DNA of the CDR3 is TGCAGTGCTAGACTAGCGGGAGCGAATGATGAGCAGTTCTTC. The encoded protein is CSARLAGANDEQFF.

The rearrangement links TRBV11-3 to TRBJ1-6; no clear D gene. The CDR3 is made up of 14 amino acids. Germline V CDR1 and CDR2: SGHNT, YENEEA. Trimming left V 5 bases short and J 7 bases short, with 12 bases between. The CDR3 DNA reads TGTGCCAGCAGCCACACTTTGGCGAATTCACCCCTCCACTTT. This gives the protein CASSHTLANSPLHF.

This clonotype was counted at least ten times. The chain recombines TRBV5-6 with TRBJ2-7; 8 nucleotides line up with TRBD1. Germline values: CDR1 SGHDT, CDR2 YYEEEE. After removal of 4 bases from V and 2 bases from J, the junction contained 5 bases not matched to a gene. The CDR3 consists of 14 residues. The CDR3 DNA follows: TGTGCCAGCAGCAGTGAGACAGGGGCCTACGAGCAGTACTTC. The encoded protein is CASSSETGAYEQYF.

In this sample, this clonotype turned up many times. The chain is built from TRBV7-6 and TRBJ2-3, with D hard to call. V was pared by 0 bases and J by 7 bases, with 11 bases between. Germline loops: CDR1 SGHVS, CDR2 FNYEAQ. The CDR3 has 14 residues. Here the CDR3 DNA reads TGTGCCAGCAGCTTAGCCCAGCGAGTTCATACGCAGTATTTT. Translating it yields CASSLAQRVHTQYF.

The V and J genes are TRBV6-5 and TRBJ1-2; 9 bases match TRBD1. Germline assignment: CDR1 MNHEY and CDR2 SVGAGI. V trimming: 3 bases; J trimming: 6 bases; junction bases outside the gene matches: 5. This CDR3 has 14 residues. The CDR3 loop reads CASSYGRTGDGYTF. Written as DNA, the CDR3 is TGTGCCAGCAGTTATGGGCGGACAGGGGATGGCTACACCTTC.

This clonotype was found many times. The CDR3 DNA follows: TGTGCCAGCTCACCGACAGGCTACGAGCAGTACTTC. Translating it yields CASSPTGYEQYF. V usage is TRBV18 and J usage is TRBJ2-7; D may be TRBD1 (6 bases). Looked up from germline, CDR1 is KGHSH and CDR2 is LQKENI. CDR3 length: 12 amino acids. Trimming removed 3 bases at V and 3 bases at J, with 6 bases between.

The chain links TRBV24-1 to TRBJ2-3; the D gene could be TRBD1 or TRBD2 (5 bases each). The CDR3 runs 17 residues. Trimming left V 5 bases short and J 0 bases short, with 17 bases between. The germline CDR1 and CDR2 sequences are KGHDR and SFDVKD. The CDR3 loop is CATSAIERGTSTDTQYF. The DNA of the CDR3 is TGTGCCACCAGTGCCATAGAGAGGGGAACTAGCACAGATACGCAGTATTTT.

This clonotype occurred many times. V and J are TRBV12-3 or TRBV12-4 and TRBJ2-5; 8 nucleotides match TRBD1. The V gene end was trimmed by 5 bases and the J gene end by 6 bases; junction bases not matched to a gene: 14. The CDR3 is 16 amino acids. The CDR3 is CASSPSGTGRGKTQYF. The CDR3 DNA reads TGTGCCAGCAGTCCTTCCGGGACAGGTAGAGGGAAGACCCAGTACTTC.

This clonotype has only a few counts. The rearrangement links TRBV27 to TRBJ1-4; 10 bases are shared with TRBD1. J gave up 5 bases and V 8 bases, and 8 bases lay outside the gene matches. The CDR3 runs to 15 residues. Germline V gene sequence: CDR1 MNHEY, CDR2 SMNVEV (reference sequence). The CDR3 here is CASRDRGERNEKLFF. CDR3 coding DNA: TGTGCCAGCCGGGACAGGGGCGAGAGGAATGAAAAACTGTTTTTT.

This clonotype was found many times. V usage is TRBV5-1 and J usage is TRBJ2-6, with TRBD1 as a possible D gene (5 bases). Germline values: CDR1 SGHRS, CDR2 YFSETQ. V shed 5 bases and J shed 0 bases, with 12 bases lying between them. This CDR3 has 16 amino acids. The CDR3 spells CASSSTDSSGANVLTF. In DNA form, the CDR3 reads TGCGCCAGCAGTTCTACCGACAGCTCTGGGGCCAACGTCCTGACTTTC.

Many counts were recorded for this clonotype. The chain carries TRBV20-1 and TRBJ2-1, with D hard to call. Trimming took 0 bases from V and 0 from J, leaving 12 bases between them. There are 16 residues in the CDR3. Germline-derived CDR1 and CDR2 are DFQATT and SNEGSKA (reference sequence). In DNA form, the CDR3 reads TGCAGTGCTAGAGATGTTCTTTCTTACTCCTACAATGAGCAGTTCTTC. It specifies CSARDVLSYSYNEQFF.

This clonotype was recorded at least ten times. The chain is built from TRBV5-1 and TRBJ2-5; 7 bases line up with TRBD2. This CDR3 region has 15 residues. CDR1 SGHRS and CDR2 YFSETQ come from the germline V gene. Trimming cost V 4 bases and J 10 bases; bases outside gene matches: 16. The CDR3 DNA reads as TGCGCCAGCAGCCTAACAGCGGGGCGGAGTGGGGACCAGTACTTC. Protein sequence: CASSLTAGRSGDQYF.

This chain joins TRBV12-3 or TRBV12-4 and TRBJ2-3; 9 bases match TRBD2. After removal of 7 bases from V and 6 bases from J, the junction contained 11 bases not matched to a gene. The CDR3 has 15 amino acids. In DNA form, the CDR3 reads TGTGCCAGCACGCCCAAGCGGGGGGTGCTGGATACGCAGTATTTT. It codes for CASTPKRGVLDTQYF.

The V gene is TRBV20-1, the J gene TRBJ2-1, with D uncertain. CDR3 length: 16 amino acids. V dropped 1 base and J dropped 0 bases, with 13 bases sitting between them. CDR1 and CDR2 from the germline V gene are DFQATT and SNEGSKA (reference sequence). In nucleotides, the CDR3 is TGCAGTGCTAGAGTATTCGAAGGGATCTCCTACAATGAGCAGTTCTTC. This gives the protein CSARVFEGISYNEQFF.